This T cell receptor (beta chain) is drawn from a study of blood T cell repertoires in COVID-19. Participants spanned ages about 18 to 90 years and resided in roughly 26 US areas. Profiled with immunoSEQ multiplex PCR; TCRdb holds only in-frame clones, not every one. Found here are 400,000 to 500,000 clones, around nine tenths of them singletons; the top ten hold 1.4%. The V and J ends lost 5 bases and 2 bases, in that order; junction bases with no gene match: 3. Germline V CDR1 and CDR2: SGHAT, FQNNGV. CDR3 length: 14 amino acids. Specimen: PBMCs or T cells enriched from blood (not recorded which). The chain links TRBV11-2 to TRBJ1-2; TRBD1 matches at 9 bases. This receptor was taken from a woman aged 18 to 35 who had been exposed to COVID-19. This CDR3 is CASSLGQGNYGYTF. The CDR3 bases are TGTGCCAGCAGCCTTGGACAGGGGAACTATGGCTACACCTTC. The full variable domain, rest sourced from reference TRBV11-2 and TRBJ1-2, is EAGVAQSPRYKIIEKRQSVAFWCNPISGHATLYWYQQILGQGPKLLIQFQNNGVVDDSQLPKDRFSAERLKGVDSTLKIQPAKLEDSAVYLCASSLGQGNYGYTFGSGTRLTVV.